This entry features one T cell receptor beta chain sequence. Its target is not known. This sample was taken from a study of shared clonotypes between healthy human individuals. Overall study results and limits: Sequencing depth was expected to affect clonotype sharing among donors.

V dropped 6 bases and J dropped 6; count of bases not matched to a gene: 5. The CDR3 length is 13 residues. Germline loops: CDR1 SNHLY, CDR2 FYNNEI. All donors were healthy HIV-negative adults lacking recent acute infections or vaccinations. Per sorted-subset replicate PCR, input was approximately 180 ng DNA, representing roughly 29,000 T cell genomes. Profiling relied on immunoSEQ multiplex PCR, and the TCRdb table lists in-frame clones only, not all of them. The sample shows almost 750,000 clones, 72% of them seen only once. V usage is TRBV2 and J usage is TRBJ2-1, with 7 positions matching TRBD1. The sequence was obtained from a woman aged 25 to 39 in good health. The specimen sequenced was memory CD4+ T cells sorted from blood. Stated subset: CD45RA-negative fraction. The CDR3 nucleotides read TGTGCCAGCAGCCTACAGGGGATCAATGAGCAGTTCTTC. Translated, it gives CASSLQGINEQFF.